The present entry profiles one T cell receptor (beta chain) with its context. Original data processing: Reference gene primer amplification yielded estimated nucleated cell counts. Clones were sequenced by immunoSEQ multiplex PCR, and TCRdb holds only the in-frame ones, with some missing. The DNA gave D and trimming, while V, J and clone size come from that table. The sample records about 100,000 clones, about nine tenths being singletons. This CDR3 is built from 12 residues. Trimming took 5 bases from V and 5 from J, leaving 7 bases between them. Germline lookup yields CDR1 LGHNT and CDR2 FRNRAP. These data belong to a study of blood T cell repertoires in COVID-19.

The rearrangement uses TRBV12-5 and TRBJ1-5, with D perhaps TRBD1 (6 bases). Source material: peripheral blood. This clonotype was sampled from a man in his forties or fifties with active COVID-19. CDR3 amino acids: CASGTGHQPQHF. DNA of the CDR3: TGTGCTAGTGGTACAGGGCATCAGCCCCAGCATTTT. Full variable domain (remainder filled in from reference TRBV12-5 and TRBJ1-5): DARVTQTPRHKVTEMGQEVTMRCQPILGHNTVFWYRQTMMQGLELLAYFRNRAPLDDSGMPKDRFSAEMPDATLATLKIQPSEPRDSAVYFCASGTGHQPQHFGDGTRLSIL.